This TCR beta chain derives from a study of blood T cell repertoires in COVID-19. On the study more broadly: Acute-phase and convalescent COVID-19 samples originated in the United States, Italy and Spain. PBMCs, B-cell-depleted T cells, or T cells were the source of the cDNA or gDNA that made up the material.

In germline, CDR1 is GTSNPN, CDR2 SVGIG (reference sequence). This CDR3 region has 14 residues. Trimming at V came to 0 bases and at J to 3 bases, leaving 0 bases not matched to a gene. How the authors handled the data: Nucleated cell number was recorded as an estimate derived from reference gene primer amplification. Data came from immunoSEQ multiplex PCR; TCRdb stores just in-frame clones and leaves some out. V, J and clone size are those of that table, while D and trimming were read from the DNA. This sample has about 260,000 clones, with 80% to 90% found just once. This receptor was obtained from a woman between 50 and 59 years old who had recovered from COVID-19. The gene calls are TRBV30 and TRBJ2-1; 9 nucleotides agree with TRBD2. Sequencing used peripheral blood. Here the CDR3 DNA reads TGTGCCTGGAGTGTAGCGGGAGGCTACAATGAGCAGTTCTTC. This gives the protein CAWSVAGGYNEQFF.